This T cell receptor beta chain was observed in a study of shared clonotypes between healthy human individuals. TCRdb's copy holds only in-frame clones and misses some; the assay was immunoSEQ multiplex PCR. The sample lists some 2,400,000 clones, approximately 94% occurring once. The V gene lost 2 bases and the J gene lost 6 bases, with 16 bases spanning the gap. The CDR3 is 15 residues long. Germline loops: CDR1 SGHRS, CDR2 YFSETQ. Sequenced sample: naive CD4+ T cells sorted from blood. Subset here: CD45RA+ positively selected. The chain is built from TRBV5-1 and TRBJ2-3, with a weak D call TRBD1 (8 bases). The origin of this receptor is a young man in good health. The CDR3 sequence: CASSFLSGDRDTQYF. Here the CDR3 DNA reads TGCGCCAGCAGCTTTCTAAGCGGGGACAGGGATACGCAGTATTTT.